This TCR beta chain was observed in a study of T cell responses to AZD1222 COVID-19 vaccine. A single count supports this clone. Its antigen remains unidentified. The protocol was immunoSEQ multiplex PCR, while the TCRdb copy is restricted to in-frame clones and leaves out a portion. The sample shows under 200,000 clones, approximately 91% of them seen only once. Study-level points and caveats: Females made up more of the donors, who were largely white British, and clonal diversity may have come out too low. Baseline serostatus was positive in only a handful of AZD1222 recipients. A rise in Spike-specific TCR breadth and depth followed two AZD1222 doses.

Germline V lookup: CDR1 SQVTM, CDR2 ANQGSEA. The CDR3 has 14 residues. Trimming cost V 5 bases and J 4 bases; bases outside gene matches: 6. The chain uses TRBV29-1 and TRBJ1-2; 11 bases map to TRBD1. This clonotype was obtained from an adult in good health. The sample was peripheral blood, taken on day 0 of AZD1222 vaccination. The CDR3 DNA follows: TGCAGCGTTCTCTTTGGGACAGGGGGCTATGGCTACACCTTC. Translation: CSVLFGTGGYGYTF.